The present T cell receptor (beta chain) was sequenced within a study of tumor-infiltrating lymphocytes in primary liver carcinoma. As for the study in general: Ranging in age from 30 to 69 years, the patients were men and women. General study findings and limits: Tumor-adjacent and tumor-blood pairs overlapped less than tumor region pairs did.

J gave up 4 bases and V 1 base, and 8 bases lay outside the gene matches. Germline V gives CDR1 SEHNR, CDR2 FQNEAQ (reference sequence). The CDR3 runs to 17 residues. Notes on this clonotype: Its cognate antigen is unknown. Given the absence of the conserved phenylalanine or tryptophan at the CDR3 end, a read error is likely.

Total RNA (roughly 550 ng) served as template for TCR beta cDNA synthesis primed by a constant-region primer. Generation of the TCR beta libraries relied on three nested multiplex PCR rounds using slightly modified ARM-PCR. Forward primers for TRBV1-TRBV30 and a C-beta reverse primer served the first two PCR rounds, at 10 cycles each. TCRdb re-called the multiplex PCR reads with MiXCR, one entry per CDR3 protein. Altogether some 110,000 distinct CDR3 sequences are present, 64% being singletons, with the ten largest covering 7.5% to 8.5%. Investigators took RNA and DNA out together from approximately 22-30 mg of unsorted bulk tissue. There were only treatment-naive patients, all with chronic HBV infection.

This TCR was sampled from a woman aged 55-75 years with primary liver carcinoma and hepatitis B virus infection. The chain combines TRBV7-9 with TRBJ2-5, with 11 bases that match TRBD2. The sample comprised liver tumor tissue from sampling region 3. Subset specified: tumor region T3, left-lateral pole. CDR3: CASSLVRGGLAGETQYL. CDR3 nucleotides: TGTGCCAGCAGCTTAGTACGGGGTGGACTAGCGGGAGAGACCCAGTACTTA.